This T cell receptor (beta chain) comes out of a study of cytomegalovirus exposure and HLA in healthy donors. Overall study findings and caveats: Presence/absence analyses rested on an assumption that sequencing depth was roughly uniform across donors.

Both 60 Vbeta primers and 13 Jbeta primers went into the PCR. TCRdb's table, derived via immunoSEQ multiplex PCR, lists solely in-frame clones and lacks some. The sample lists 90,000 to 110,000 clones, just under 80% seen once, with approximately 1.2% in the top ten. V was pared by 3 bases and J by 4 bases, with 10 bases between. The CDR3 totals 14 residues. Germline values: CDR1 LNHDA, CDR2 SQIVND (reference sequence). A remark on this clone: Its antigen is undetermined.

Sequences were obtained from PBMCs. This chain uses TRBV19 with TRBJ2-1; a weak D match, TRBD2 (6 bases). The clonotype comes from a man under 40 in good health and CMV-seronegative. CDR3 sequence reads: CASSIGGDYNEQFF. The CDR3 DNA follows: TGTGCCAGTAGTATTGGAGGGGATTACAATGAGCAGTTCTTC.